These 32 T cell receptor beta chains share one sample of origin, sequenced in a study of blood T cells in healthy people across ages. With a J-beta primer mix and a sample-barcoded 5' primer, a second PCR ran roughly 7 to 11 cycles. TCRdb processed the 5' RACE reads anew with MiXCR; each CDR3 protein has one entry. The sample contains 650,000 to 700,000 distinct CDR3 sequences, 52% of which appear only once. The sample was blood. These receptors originate from a woman aged 80 or over in good health.

This clonotype was recorded many times. The chain combines TRBV27 with TRBJ2-3, with no clear D. Germline values: CDR1 MNHEY, CDR2 SMNVEV (reference sequence). Trimming stripped 3 bases from V and 1 base from J, with 11 bases between. This CDR3 is built from 15 residues. CDR3 region: CASSFFSSRTDTQYF. In nucleotides, the CDR3 is TGTGCCAGCAGTTTCTTTTCTAGTCGCACAGATACGCAGTATTTT.

In this sample, this clonotype turned up many times. A read error may be the cause here, since a much bigger clone is one base away. The chain uses TRBV6-5 and TRBJ2-5; 7 positions match TRBD1. The length of the CDR3 is 13 residues. Germline values: CDR1 MNHEY, CDR2 SVGAGI. Trimming removed 6 bases from V and 11 bases from J; junction bases left unmatched: 12. CDR3 nucleotide sequence: TGTGCCAGCAGCCTATTAGGGGGCAATGAGCAGTACTTC. Protein: CASSLLGGNEQYF.

The gene calls are TRBV7-2 and TRBJ2-4; D is unclear. The CDR3 has 17 amino acids. Germline V gene data show CDR1 as SGHTA and CDR2 as FQGNSA. V lost 4 bases to trimming and J lost 1 base, with 17 bases between them. The CDR3 loop is CASSSLENGVAKNIQYF. The CDR3 DNA follows: TGTGCCAGCAGCTCCCTAGAGAATGGGGTGGCCAAAAACATTCAGTACTTC.

This sequence joins TRBV12-3 or TRBV12-4 and TRBJ2-5; a weak D match, TRBD1 (5 bases). The V end lost 2 bases, the J end lost 5 bases, and 9 bases lay between the germline ends. This CDR3 is built from 13 residues. The CDR3 coding sequence is TGTGCCAGCAGTTTAAGGGGTTGGGAGACCCAGTACTTC. This codes for CASSLRGWETQYF.

This clonotype was found a few times. The chain joins TRBV7-2 to TRBJ2-7, with D unresolved. Per germline, CDR1 SGHTA and CDR2 FQGNSA. The CDR3 runs to 13 residues. Trimming left V 7 bases short and J 0 bases short, with 10 bases between. The CDR3 DNA is TGTGCCAGCAAGCACCAAAACTCCTACGAGCAGTACTTC. Its translation is CASKHQNSYEQYF. The full variable domain, with the rest looked up from reference TRBV7-2 and TRBJ2-7, is GAGVSQSPSNKVTEKGKDVELRCDPISGHTALYWYRQSLGQGLEFLIYFQGNSAPDKSGLPSDRFSAERTGGSVSTLTIQRTQQEDSAVYLCASKHQNSYEQYFGPGTRLTVT.

This clonotype was seen just once. At one end the junction does not follow the germline gene, possibly because of a read error. The V and J genes are TRBV5-1 and TRBJ1-1; TRBD1 agrees at 7 bases. The CDR3 runs to 16 residues. The germline V gene has CDR1 SGHRS and CDR2 YFSETQ. The CDR3: CASSLGLDRVNAEAFF. The CDR3 DNA reads as TGCGCCAGCAGCTTGGGGCTTGACAGGGTGAACGCTGAAGCTTTCTTT. Supplemented by reference TRBV5-1 and TRBJ1-1, the full variable domain reads KAGVTQTPRYLIKTRGQQVTLSCSPISGHRSVSWYQQTPGQGLQFLFEYFSETQRNKGNFPGRFSGRQFSNSRSEMNVSTLELGDSALYLCASSLGLDRVNAEAFFGQGTRLTVV.

The chain joins TRBV20-1 to TRBJ2-3; 11 bases are a match to TRBD2. V was pared by 0 bases and J by 2 bases, with 1 base of the junction left unmatched. CDR3 size: 15 residues. CDR1 DFQATT and CDR2 SNEGSKA come from the germline V gene (reference sequence). Here the CDR3 DNA reads TGCAGTGCTAGAGAACTAGCGGGGGTCACAGATACGCAGTATTTT. Amino acid sequence: CSARELAGVTDTQYF.

The chain employs TRBV29-1 and TRBJ2-5; D is tentatively TRBD1 or TRBD2 (6 bases each). V lost 6 bases and J 3 bases, leaving 11 bases between the germline ends. Germline V CDR1 and CDR2: SQVTM, ANQGSEA. This CDR3 has 12 amino acids. The CDR3 DNA follows: TGCAGCGTACAGGGCGGGGAAGAGACCCAGTACTTC. It yields the protein CSVQGGEETQYF.

The V and J genes are TRBV6-6 and TRBJ1-1; 10 bases align to TRBD1. After removal of 0 bases from V and 11 bases from J, the junction contained 3 bases not matched to a gene. This CDR3 is 13 amino acids long. Germline-derived CDR1 and CDR2 are MNHNY and SVGAGI (reference sequence). The CDR3 sequence: CASSYSGTGEAFF. CDR3 bases: TGTGCCAGCAGTTACTCAGGGACAGGGGAGGCTTTCTTT.

This clonotype came up many times. The gene calls are TRBV20-1 and TRBJ1-2, with D unclear. CDR3 length equals 10 residues. Looked up from germline, CDR1 is DFQATT and CDR2 is SNEGSKA (reference sequence). Deletions cut 5 bases from V and 8 bases from J, with 9 bases between. The CDR3 loop reads CSARPGGYTF. CDR3 bases: TGCAGTGCTCGCCCGGGCGGCTACACCTTC.

This clonotype was detected only a few times. The chain combines TRBV27 with TRBJ2-2; TRBD2 is a possible D gene (5 bases). Trimming removed 4 bases at V and 1 base at J, with 10 bases between. Germline lookup yields CDR1 MNHEY and CDR2 SMNVEV (reference sequence). The CDR3 extends over 15 amino acids. The CDR3 coding sequence is TGTGCCAGCAGTTCTCAAGCGGTGAACACCGGGGAGCTGTTTTTT. Translated, it gives CASSSQAVNTGELFF.

This clonotype came up a few times. This clone may be a read error of a much larger clone one base away. The rearrangement uses TRBV9 and TRBJ2-5; D is perhaps TRBD2 (5 bases). From germline, CDR1 is SGDLS and CDR2 YYNGEE. The CDR3 contains 14 residues. The CDR3 here is CASSVFGVQETRYF. The CDR3 nucleotides are TGTGCCAGCAGCGTTTTCGGGGTACAAGAGACCCGGTACTTC.

This clonotype was detected ten times or more. A much larger clone differs by one base, so this may be a read error. V and J are TRBV12-3 or TRBV12-4 and TRBJ2-7; a possible D gene is TRBD1 (6 bases). The CDR3 has 12 amino acids. V lost 6 bases to trimming and J lost 2 bases, with 8 bases between them. The CDR3 coding sequence is TGTGCCAGCAGAGGACAGACCTACGAGCAGTACTTC. Translating gives CASRGQTYEQYF.

The V call is TRBV29-1, the J call TRBJ2-6; D gene ambiguous. Germline V gene data show CDR1 as SQVTM and CDR2 as ANQGSEA. The V end lost 4 bases, the J end lost 2 bases, and 15 bases lay between the germline ends. The length of the CDR3 is 16 residues. CDR3 coding DNA: TGCAGCGTTGCTACCGTCCGCTTAACTGGGGCCAACGTCCTGACTTTC. It translates to CSVATVRLTGANVLTF.

This clonotype came up many times. The rearrangement uses TRBV7-2 and TRBJ2-7; maybe TRBD1 (6 bases). The CDR3 length is 14 residues. V lost 6 bases to trimming and J lost 12 bases, with 24 bases between them. Germline V gives CDR1 SGHTA, CDR2 FQGNSA. CDR3 nucleotide sequence: TGTGCCAGCAGTCAAGAGACAGGCGGCTGGCGATCGTACTTC. Residues: CASSQETGGWRSYF.

This chain joins TRBV15 and TRBJ2-1; TRBD2 agrees at 7 bases. CDR3 length: 15 amino acids. V shed 2 bases and J 6 bases; nucleotides not matched to a gene: 7. Looked up from germline, CDR1 is LNHNV and CDR2 is YYDKDF (reference sequence). The CDR3 region has the DNA TGTGCCACCAGCAGACGACTAGCTACCTTCAATGAGCAGTTCTTC. Amino acids: CATSRRLATFNEQFF. The variable domain in full, with the rest retrieved from reference TRBV15 and TRBJ2-1, is DAMVIQNPRYQVTQFGKPVTLSCSQTLNHNVMYWYQQKSSQAPKLLFHYYDKDFNNEADTPDNFQSRRPNTSFCFLDIRSPGLGDTAMYLCATSRRLATFNEQFFGPGTRLTVL.

Turning to this clonotype: A read error may explain this, as a much larger clone is one base away. The rearrangement joins TRBV20-1 to TRBJ2-1; TRBD2 matches 7 bases. The CDR3 covers 14 residues. Germline V gene lookup returns CDR1 DFQATT and CDR2 SNEGSKA (reference sequence). CDR3 in amino acids: CSAPRPAGNKEQFF. CDR3 nucleotide sequence: TGCAGTGCTCCCCGCCCAGCGGGAAACAAGGAGCAGTTCTTC.

The V and J genes are TRBV5-1 and TRBJ2-2; 7 positions agree with TRBD1. Germline V gene data show CDR1 as SGHRS and CDR2 as YFSETQ. Trimming removed 3 bases from V and 2 bases from J; junction bases left unmatched: 10. CDR3 length equals 17 residues. CDR3 sequence (DNA): TGCGCCAGCAGCTCGACCCTAACAGGGGTCAACACCGGGGAGCTGTTTTTT. Its protein product is CASSSTLTGVNTGELFF.

This clonotype was detected a few times. This sequence joins TRBV4-2 and TRBJ2-7, with 11 positions matching TRBD2. With 0 bases clipped from V and 1 base from J, the junction kept 2 bases outside the gene matches. From germline, CDR1 is LGHNA and CDR2 YNFKEQ. This CDR3 is built from 16 residues. CDR3 nucleotides: TGTGCCAGCAGCCAAGACCTAGCGGGAGGATCCTACGAGCAGTACTTC. It encodes CASSQDLAGGSYEQYF.

The genes are TRBV20-1 and TRBJ2-3; 8 positions match TRBD1. This CDR3 contains 13 residues. With 5 bases clipped from V and 1 base from J, the junction kept 2 bases outside the gene matches. Germline-derived CDR1 and CDR2 are DFQATT and SNEGSKA (reference sequence). CDR3 nucleotides: TGCAGTGCTGACAGGGGCGGCACAGATACGCAGTATTTT. Amino acids: CSADRGGTDTQYF.

To note about this clonotype: A much more abundant neighbour one base away suggests this may be a read error. The chain combines TRBV7-2 with TRBJ2-5; D call uncertain. From germline, CDR1 is SGHTA and CDR2 FQGNSA. Between the trimmed V and J ends, which lost 5 bases and 11 bases, there was a span of 15 bases. The CDR3 has 12 residues. CDR3 bases: TGTGCCAGCAGCACCCGGACGGAACAGCAGTACTTC. Protein: CASSTRTEQQYF.

The chain couples TRBV5-4 to TRBJ2-7; D unclear. The CDR3 loop spans 13 amino acids. With 4 bases removed from V and 2 bases from J, the gap between germline ends came to 10 bases. Germline CDR1 reads SGHNT; CDR2 reads YYREEE (reference sequence). Here the CDR3 reads CASSVDAAYEQYF. CDR3 DNA sequence: TGTGCCAGCAGCGTGGACGCTGCCTACGAGCAGTACTTC.

The chain employs TRBV20-1 and TRBJ2-1; D is uncertain. The CDR3 is made up of 12 amino acids. Trimming stripped 6 bases from V and 7 bases from J, with 13 bases between. The germline V gene encodes CDR1 DFQATT and CDR2 SNEGSKA (reference sequence). CDR3 bases: TGCAGTGCCACAATACAGCAAAATGAGCAGTTCTTC. It translates to CSATIQQNEQFF.

This chain uses TRBV20-1 with TRBJ1-6; D may be TRBD1 (6 bases). This CDR3 comprises 13 residues. CDR1 is DFQATT and CDR2 is SNEGSKA in the germline V gene (reference sequence). V was clipped by 7 bases and J by 7 bases, with 14 bases between them. The CDR3 DNA is TGCAGTGACAGGGCCCGGGAAAATTCACCCCTCCACTTT. Translated, it gives CSDRARENSPLHF.

V and J are TRBV21-1 and TRBJ1-1. TRBV21-1 is described as a pseudogene. This CDR3 is built from 16 residues. CDR3 in DNA: TGTGCCAGCAGCAAAGCCGTCGAGACACCGAACACTGAAGCTTTCTTT. It codes for CASSKAVETPNTEAFF.

The V gene is TRBV5-1, the J gene TRBJ2-4, with 8 bases lining up with TRBD1. The junction had 10 bases not matched to a gene; V was cut back by 4 bases and J by 7 bases. Germline CDR1 reads SGHRS; CDR2 reads YFSETQ. The CDR3 contains 15 residues. CDR3 amino acids: CASSVPDRDENIQYF. The CDR3 region has the DNA TGCGCCAGCAGCGTCCCGGACAGGGATGAGAACATTCAGTACTTC.

The chain joins TRBV20-1 to TRBJ2-5, with 10 bases aligning to TRBD2. V shed 6 bases, J shed 11 bases, and the junction held 15 bases outside the gene matches. Germline-derived CDR1 and CDR2 are DFQATT and SNEGSKA (reference sequence). The CDR3 sequence is 14 residues long. CDR3 coding DNA: TGCAGTGCATGGACTAGCGGCGGTTATAATGAGCAGTACTTC. Translating it yields CSAWTSGGYNEQYF.

In this sample, this clonotype turned up many times. A much larger clone sits a single nucleotide away, making a read error possible. The chain carries TRBV5-1 and TRBJ2-3; D is undetermined. Germline V gene sequence: CDR1 SGHRS, CDR2 YFSETQ. The CDR3 totals 12 residues. The CDR3 DNA reads as TGTGCCAGCAGCTTCGCCACAGATACGCAGTATTTT. This translates into CASSFATDTQYF. The whole variable domain, remainder taken from reference TRBV5-1 and TRBJ2-3, is KAGVTQTPRYLIKTRGQQVTLSCSPISGHRSVSWYQQTPGQGLQFLFEYFSETQRNKGNFPGRFSGRQFSNSRSEMNVSTLELGDSALYLCASSFATDTQYFGPGTRLTVL.

The V gene is TRBV25-1, the J gene TRBJ2-5; 7 bases align to TRBD1. The CDR3 spans 13 residues. V was clipped by 6 bases and J by 5 bases; unmatched bases: 6. Germline CDR1 reads MGHDK; CDR2 reads SYGVNS. The CDR3 region has the DNA TGTGCCAGCAGGCAGGGGGTCGTGGAGACCCAGTACTTC. Translation: CASRQGVVETQYF.

The V call is TRBV27, the J call TRBJ1-2; perhaps TRBD1 as D (5 bases). Between the trimmed V and J ends, which lost 6 bases and 4 bases, there was a span of 15 bases. The CDR3 sequence is 14 residues long. Germline-derived CDR1 and CDR2 are MNHEY and SMNVEV (reference sequence). CDR3 protein: CASRPESRGYGYTF. The CDR3 DNA reads TGTGCCAGCAGGCCCGAGTCAAGGGGCTATGGCTACACCTTC.

A few counts support this clonotype. This sequence joins TRBV5-1 and TRBJ2-1, with 12 positions matching TRBD2. This CDR3 region has 16 residues. The V and J ends lost 0 bases and 8 bases, in that order; junction bases with no gene match: 6. Per the germline V gene, CDR1 is SGHRS and CDR2 is YFSETQ. DNA for the CDR3: TGCGCCAGCAGCTTGGCCCCTAGCGGGAGGGACGATGAGCAGTTCTTC. This gives the protein CASSLAPSGRDDEQFF.

As concerns this clonotype: Germline and junction disagree at one end, which may indicate a read error. This sequence joins TRBV9 and TRBJ2-6; perhaps TRBD1 as D (5 bases). The CDR3 totals 14 residues. Germline V gives CDR1 SGDLS, CDR2 YYNGEE. CDR3 residues: CASSVASGADVLTF. The CDR3 DNA sequence: TGTGCCAGCAGCGTAGCAAGTGGGGCCGACGTCCTGACTTTC.